Listed below are T cell receptor beta chains from one sample, sequenced in a study of T cell repertoires in cytomegalovirus infection. TCRdb recomputed calls from the reads with MiXCR, one row per CDR3 protein. The table lists 250,000 to 300,000 distinct CDR3 sequences, over 15% of them singletons. Sequenced: CD8+ T cells from PBMCs. These receptors were obtained from a human donor in good health (CMV status not recorded). Some clones in this sample may be carry-over from other donors' samples. Both conserved end residues are part of each CDR3. The order of the fields is D gene, V gene, clone size, J gene, CDR3 DNA, CDR3 protein. D genes are given only for firm matches. Some rows have no size entry. The others give once, few or many, or a class for an expanded clone.

>NA|TRBV19|many|TRBJ1-4
TGTGCCAGTAGTCCACATCCACGGGAAGAACTGTTTTTT
CASSPHPREELFF
>NA|TRBV28|many|TRBJ2-5
TGTGCCAGCAGGCCAGCCGACCGGGCCCCTGTCCCTCAATGGGAGACCCAGTACTTC
CASRPADRAPVPQWETQYF
>NA|TRBV28|few|TRBJ2-3
TGTGCCAGCAGCTACTCCGGAATTTCCGGAGCTAGCACAGATACGCAGTATTTT
CASSYSGISGASTDTQYF
>TRBD1|TRBV6-2/TRBV6-3|NA|TRBJ2-2
TGTGCCAGCAGTTACGGGACAGGGGCGGTCACCGGGGAGCTGTTTTTT
CASSYGTGAVTGELFF
>NA|TRBV28|many|TRBJ2-7
TGTGCCAGCAGACTCGGGGACATGCAGTACTTC
CASRLGDMQYF
>NA|TRBV6-2/TRBV6-3|many|TRBJ2-7
TGTGCCAGCACGCCAGGTTCCAACGAGCAGTACTTC
CASTPGSNEQYF
>TRBD1|TRBV7-9|many|TRBJ1-6
TGTGCCAGCAGCTTTACCGGGACAGCTAATTCACCCCTCCACTTT
CASSFTGTANSPLHF
>NA|TRBV29-1|few|TRBJ1-2
TGCAGCGTGAACTGGGGAGGGGACGGCTACACCTTC
CSVNWGGDGYTF
>NA|TRBV18|NA|TRBJ1-4
TGTGCCAGCTCACTGACAGGAGGAACTAATGAAAAACTGTTTTTT
CASSLTGGTNEKLFF
>NA|TRBV6-2/TRBV6-3|many|TRBJ1-1
TGTGCCAGCAGGGAGGACAGACAGAAGACTGAAGCTTTCTTT
CASREDRQKTEAFF
>NA|TRBV7-9|many|TRBJ1-1
TGTGCCAGCAGCTTATCGGGGCTGAACACTGAAGCTTTCTTT
CASSLSGLNTEAFF
>TRBD1|TRBV7-9|many|TRBJ2-3
TGTGCCAGCAGCTCGGGCTTCAGGGGGAAGAGAGATACGCAGTATTTT
CASSSGFRGKRDTQYF
>NA|TRBV4-3|many|TRBJ1-5
TGCGCCAGCAGCCAAGATCTAGGCCGCAATCAGCCCCAGCATTTT
CASSQDLGRNQPQHF
>NA|TRBV11-2|NA|TRBJ2-2
TGTGCCAGCAGCTGGCAGCGGACCGGGGAGCTGTTTTTT
CASSWQRTGELFF
>NA|TRBV7-9|few|TRBJ2-5
TGTGCCAGCAGCCCACGCGGTCCTCTTGTAAAAGAGACCCAGTACTTC
CASSPRGPLVKETQYF
>TRBD1|TRBV11-2|NA|TRBJ2-5
TGTGCCAGCAGCTCCGACAGGGTAGCCCAGTACTTC
CASSSDRVAQYF
>NA|TRBV6-2/TRBV6-3|once|TRBJ1-2
TGTGCCAGCAGGGAACAGGGATTCAACTATGGCTACACCTTC
CASREQGFNYGYTF